The source of this TCR beta chain is a study of T cell responses to AZD1222 COVID-19 vaccine. General study points: With dominance at 160-218 and 743-854, vaccine-associated CD4 TCRs spanned spike. Variant regions that are unmutated are reportedly the target of nearly half of spike-specific TCRs.

Germline assignment: CDR1 SGHAT and CDR2 FQNNGV. Trimming took off 4 bases at V and 5 bases at J, with 18 bases between the two ends. The CDR3 has 16 amino acids. Sequencing used immunoSEQ multiplex PCR; TCRdb keeps in-frame clones, though not all of them. Of roughly 140,000 clones in the sample, roughly nine tenths were seen once. This clone was seen once. Its antigen is as yet unknown. Sequencing was performed on peripheral blood, taken on day 0 of AZD1222 vaccination. The J gene is TRBJ2-1, the V gene TRBV11-2; D may correspond to TRBD1 or TRBD2 (5 bases each). This receptor was obtained from an adult in good health. This CDR3 reads CASSYWGGLGNNEQFF. The CDR3 region has the DNA TGTGCCAGCAGCTACTGGGGCGGGTTAGGCAACAATGAGCAGTTCTTC.